This entry lists 16 T cell receptor beta chains sequenced from one sample in a study of Ad26.COV2.S vaccination and SARS-CoV-2 variants. Noted treatment: around 19 received Ad26.COV2.S at low or high dose, single or two shots; 5 received placebo; per-sample allocation not given. Collection of the samples took place on day 63 after the first injection of vaccine or placebo. This table comes from immunoSEQ multiplex PCR, and its TCRdb copy is limited to in-frame clones, with some not included. The sample contains around 270,000 clones, approximately 88% of which appear only once. The starting material was peripheral blood, obtained in a trial of Ad26.COV2.S vaccine versus placebo. These receptors were obtained from a person between 18 and 65 years old who received the Ad26.COV2.S COVID-19 vaccine or a placebo.

The J gene is TRBJ2-1, the V gene TRBV19; either TRBD1 or TRBD2 may fit D (5 bases each). V was clipped by 5 bases and J by 7 bases, with 21 bases between them. Germline CDR1 LNHDA, CDR2 SQIVND (reference sequence). The CDR3 sequence is 16 residues long. The CDR3 DNA sequence: TGTGCCAGTAGTCCCCCTTGGGGGTTGAGGGATAATGAGCAGTTCTTC. It is translated as CASSPPWGLRDNEQFF.

The rearrangement joins TRBV9 to TRBJ2-5; 7 bases map to TRBD2. Germline loops: CDR1 SGDLS, CDR2 YYNGEE. Trimming took 0 bases from V and 5 from J; bases not matched to a gene: 4. The CDR3 consists of 14 residues. CDR3 amino acids: CASSVGGSGETQYF. The CDR3 nucleotides are TGTGCCAGCAGCGTAGGGGGTAGCGGGGAGACCCAGTACTTC.

This chain joins TRBV2 and TRBJ2-3; 7 positions agree with TRBD2. Losses at the gene ends were 10 bases for V and 2 bases for J; bases not matched to a gene: 12. The germline V gene encodes CDR1 SNHLY and CDR2 FYNNEI. This CDR3 is built from 15 residues. The CDR3 sequence: CATGRGTRFTDTQYF. The CDR3 nucleotides read TGTGCCACCGGGCGGGGGACGCGGTTCACAGATACGCAGTATTTT.

The count of this clone is one. The chain links TRBV5-1 to TRBJ1-3; unclear D gene. The CDR3 length is 13 residues. Germline CDR1 and CDR2: SGHRS and YFSETQ. V lost 5 bases and J lost 1, with 7 bases in between. CDR3 nucleotide sequence: TGCGCCAGCAGACCATGGTCTGGAAACACCATATATTTT. Translating it yields CASRPWSGNTIYF.

The rearrangement joins TRBV10-3 to TRBJ2-7; D is possibly TRBD2 (5 bases). Deletions cut 5 bases from V and 0 bases from J, with 11 bases between. This CDR3 comprises 14 residues. Germline V gene lookup returns CDR1 ENHRY and CDR2 SYGVKD. The CDR3 is CAISLGSGSYEQYV. As DNA, the CDR3 is TGTGCCATCAGTCTGGGAAGCGGCTCCTACGAGCAGTACGTC.

The gene calls are TRBV10-3 and TRBJ2-7; possibly TRBD2 for D (5 bases). V gave up 0 bases and J gave up 0 bases, with 12 bases separating them. Germline V gives CDR1 ENHRY, CDR2 SYGVKD. The CDR3 runs 16 residues. Here the CDR3 reads CAISESGGRSSYEQYV. The CDR3 DNA follows: TGTGCCATCAGTGAGTCCGGCGGGCGGAGCTCCTACGAGCAGTACGTC.

V is TRBV6-2 or TRBV6-3 and J is TRBJ1-1, with a weak D call TRBD1 (5 bases). Germline loops: CDR1 MNHEY, CDR2 SVGEGT. V was clipped by 0 bases and J by 0 bases, with 14 bases between them. There are 17 residues in the CDR3. In nucleotides, the CDR3 is TGTGCCAGCAGTTACTCGCAGGGAGATCCTATGAACACTGAAGCTTTCTTT. Its protein product is CASSYSQGDPMNTEAFF.

About this clone: At the DNA level, this CDR3 is encoded by other sequences in the same sample as well. J is TRBJ2-2 and V is TRBV2; no definite D call. The CDR3 has 14 residues. V dropped 4 bases and J dropped 2 bases, with 8 bases sitting between them. Germline V lookup: CDR1 SNHLY, CDR2 FYNNEI. CDR3 in amino acids: CASSASSNTGELFF. CDR3 bases: TGTGCCAGCAGTGCTAGTTCTAACACCGGGGAGCTGTTTTTT.

The CDR3 sequence is CASSSTHVSYEQYF. The CDR3 DNA reads as TGTGCCAGCAGCTCGACACATGTTTCCTACGAGCAGTACTTC. The gene calls are TRBV5-5 and TRBJ2-7, with D hard to call. The CDR3 covers 14 residues. The V end lost 3 bases, the J end lost 1 base, and 11 bases lay between the germline ends. The germline V gene has CDR1 SGHKS and CDR2 YYEKEE (reference sequence).

This clone has just one count. This chain uses TRBV6-1 with TRBJ1-2; 11 bases fit TRBD1. V dropped 0 bases and J dropped 6; count of bases not matched to a gene: 12. The CDR3 is 18 residues long. Germline CDR1 and CDR2: MNHNS and SASEGT. DNA for the CDR3: TGTGCCAGCAGTGAAGCGGGTTTATCCGGGACAGGGGGTGATGGCTACACCTTC. Translating gives CASSEAGLSGTGGDGYTF.

V gene TRBV19 combines with J gene TRBJ2-7; maybe TRBD1 (5 bases). The CDR3 has 14 residues. Trimming left V 5 bases short and J 2 bases short, with 13 bases between. Per the germline V gene, CDR1 is LNHDA and CDR2 is SQIVND (reference sequence). CDR3 bases: TGTGCCAGTAGTCGACCCGACAGCCCCTACGAGCAGTACTTC. Amino acids: CASSRPDSPYEQYF.

The chain recombines TRBV11-3 with TRBJ1-1, with D tentatively TRBD1 (6 bases). The CDR3 sequence is 14 residues long. Trimming stripped 4 bases from V and 0 bases from J, with 9 bases between. Germline lookup yields CDR1 SGHNT and CDR2 YENEEA. CDR3 in amino acids: CASSSGDLNTEAFF. CDR3 DNA sequence: TGTGCCAGCAGCTCAGGGGACTTGAACACTGAAGCTTTCTTT.

The chain has TRBV6-5 and TRBJ1-2, with 8 bases that match TRBD1. CDR3 size: 15 residues. The V gene end was trimmed by 6 bases and the J gene end by 0 bases; junction bases not matched to a gene: 6. Germline values: CDR1 MNHEY, CDR2 SVGAGI. In DNA, the CDR3 is TGTGCCAGCAGAGCAGGGACAGGCGCTAACTATGGCTACACCTTC. Amino acids: CASRAGTGANYGYTF.

This clone occurred a few times. The same CDR3 can be traced to other DNA sequences in this sample. The chain combines TRBV18 with TRBJ1-5; 8 bases line up with TRBD1. The length of the CDR3 is 14 residues. Trimming at V came to 2 bases and at J to 6 bases, leaving 3 bases not matched to a gene. The germline V gene has CDR1 KGHSH and CDR2 LQKENI. This CDR3 reads CASSPGTGGQPQHF. Here the CDR3 DNA reads TGTGCCAGCTCACCAGGCACAGGGGGTCAGCCCCAGCATTTT.

In its sample, this clone was seen once. This chain connects TRBV25-1 to TRBJ2-7; 12 nucleotides agree with TRBD1. The CDR3 consists of 15 residues. V dropped 3 bases and J dropped 5; count of bases not matched to a gene: 5. The V gene's germline CDR1 is MGHDK and CDR2 SYGVNS. The CDR3 sequence: CASSDPGTGGNEQYF. DNA for the CDR3: TGTGCCAGCAGTGATCCTGGGACAGGGGGCAACGAGCAGTACTTC.

The table lists this clone with a few counts. CDR3 protein: CASSLRETQYF. The CDR3, as DNA: TGTGCCAGCAGTTTGCGTGAGACCCAGTACTTC. This chain connects TRBV6-6 to TRBJ2-5; the D is unclear. Deletions cut 4 bases from V and 5 bases from J, with 5 bases between. Germline CDR1 MNHNY, CDR2 SVGAGI (reference sequence). The length of the CDR3 is 11 residues.